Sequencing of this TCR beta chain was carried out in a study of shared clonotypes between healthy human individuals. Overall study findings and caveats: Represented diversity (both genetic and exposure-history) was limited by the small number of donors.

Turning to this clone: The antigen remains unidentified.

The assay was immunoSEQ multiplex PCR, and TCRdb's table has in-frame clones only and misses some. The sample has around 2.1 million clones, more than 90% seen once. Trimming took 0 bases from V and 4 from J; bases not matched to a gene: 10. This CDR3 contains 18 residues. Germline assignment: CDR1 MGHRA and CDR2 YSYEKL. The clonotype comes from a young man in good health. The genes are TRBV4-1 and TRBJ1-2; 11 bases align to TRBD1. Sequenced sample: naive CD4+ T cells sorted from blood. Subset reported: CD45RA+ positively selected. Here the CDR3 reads CASSQDPGQGGEGYGYTF. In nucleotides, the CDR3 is TGCGCCAGCAGCCAAGACCCGGGACAGGGGGGAGAGGGCTATGGCTACACCTTC.